This is a list of T cell receptor beta chains from one sample in a study of blood T cells in healthy people across ages. MiXCR, run by TCRdb on the 5' RACE reads, gives a single entry per CDR3 protein. The data hold about 1.7 million distinct CDR3 sequences, with roughly 27% observed a single time. The sequenced sample was blood. Receptors originate from a woman aged 25 to 39 in good health. The CDR3 runs from the conserved cysteine through the conserved F or W. Fields, in order: CDR3 protein, CDR3 DNA, D gene, clone size, J gene, V gene. D genes are given only for firm matches. Part of the rows lack a size; the others show once, few, many or a class for expanded clones.

CDR3: CSARDFAAPEDTQYF
DNA: TGCAGTGCTAGAGATTTCGCGGCCCCCGAAGATACGCAGTATTTT
D: -
size: many
J: TRBJ2-3
V: TRBV20-1

CDR3: CASSLAQGTNYGYTF
DNA: TGTGCCAGCAGCTTAGCCCAGGGGACTAACTATGGCTACACCTTC
D: -
size: -
J: TRBJ1-2
V: TRBV7-9

CDR3: CATSKDGPRGGYTF
DNA: TGTGCCACCAGTAAGGACGGACCAAGAGGTGGCTACACCTTC
D: -
size: few
J: TRBJ1-2
V: TRBV24-1

CDR3: CASSKFPGTTLYEQYF
DNA: TGTGCCAGCAGCAAATTCCCCGGGACTACATTGTACGAGCAGTACTTC
D: TRBD2
size: many
J: TRBJ2-7
V: TRBV5-5

CDR3: CATSDTIPGGEQFF
DNA: TGTGCCACCAGTGATACCATTCCCGGGGGCGAGCAGTTCTTC
D: -
size: -
J: TRBJ2-1
V: TRBV24-1

CDR3: CASSEDRYEQYF
DNA: TGTGCCAGCAGTGAGGACAGGTACGAGCAGTACTTC
D: TRBD1
size: many
J: TRBJ2-7
V: TRBV28

CDR3: CASRSGQGAGYTF
DNA: TGTGCCAGCAGGTCCGGACAGGGGGCTGGCTACACCTTC
D: TRBD1
size: -
J: TRBJ1-2
V: TRBV7-9

CDR3: CASTRSRGGVKTQYF
DNA: TGTGCCAGCACCCGTTCGCGGGGGGGTGTGAAGACCCAGTACTTC
D: TRBD2
size: few
J: TRBJ2-5
V: TRBV28

CDR3: CASSDTRATQYF
DNA: TGTGCCAGCAGCGACACTAGAGCTACCCAGTACTTC
D: -
size: few
J: TRBJ2-7
V: TRBV6-5

CDR3: CASSERANTGELFF
DNA: TGTGCCAGCAGTGAGAGGGCGAACACCGGGGAGCTGTTTTTT
D: -
size: -
J: TRBJ2-2
V: TRBV6-4

CDR3: CASSKGQWTEAFF
DNA: TGCGCCAGCAGCAAGGGACAATGGACTGAAGCTTTCTTT
D: -
size: once
J: TRBJ1-1
V: TRBV5-1

CDR3: CSVSDRTGEQYF
DNA: TGCAGCGTTTCGGACAGAACGGGAGAGCAGTACTTC
D: -
size: many
J: TRBJ2-7
V: TRBV29-1

CDR3: CASKAVVVSYNEQFF
DNA: TGCGCCAGCAAGGCGGTAGTGGTCTCCTACAATGAGCAGTTCTTC
D: -
size: -
J: TRBJ2-1
V: TRBV5-1

CDR3: CASSQGQGGLLGQPQHF
DNA: TGTGCCAGCAGTCAAGGACAGGGAGGTCTTTTAGGTCAGCCCCAGCATTTT
D: TRBD1
size: few
J: TRBJ1-5
V: TRBV12-3/TRBV12-4

CDR3: CASSAGVAYEQYF
DNA: TGTGCCAGCAGCGCCGGGGTCGCCTACGAGCAGTACTTC
D: -
size: -
J: TRBJ2-7
V: TRBV3-1

CDR3: CASSLLRAGSTDTQYF
DNA: TGTGCCAGCAGTTTATTAAGGGCGGGGAGCACAGATACGCAGTATTTT
D: -
size: -
J: TRBJ2-3
V: TRBV12-3/TRBV12-4

CDR3: CATSSDHEQYF
DNA: TGTGCCACCAGCAGTGATCACGAGCAGTACTTC
D: -
size: few
J: TRBJ2-7
V: TRBV15

CDR3: CASSKTSPIEQFF
DNA: TGTGCCAGCAGCAAAACGTCTCCCATTGAGCAGTTCTTC
D: -
size: once
J: TRBJ2-1
V: TRBV7-9

CDR3: CASSARTGNPDTQYF
DNA: TGTGCCAGCAGCGCTAGGACAGGGAACCCAGATACGCAGTATTTT
D: TRBD1
size: few
J: TRBJ2-3
V: TRBV9

CDR3: CASTGIRQGYGYTF
DNA: TGTGCCAGCACCGGGATTCGACAGGGCTATGGCTACACCTTC
D: TRBD1
size: -
J: TRBJ1-2
V: TRBV9

CDR3: CSVDFGVINEQYF
DNA: TGCAGCGTTGATTTTGGGGTAATAAACGAGCAGTACTTC
D: -
size: many
J: TRBJ2-7
V: TRBV29-1

CDR3: CATSRDTGGPTFEQYF
DNA: TGTGCCACCAGCAGGGATACGGGGGGCCCCACGTTCGAGCAGTACTTC
D: -
size: many
J: TRBJ2-7
V: TRBV15

CDR3: CASRTALYGYTF
DNA: TGTGCCAGCAGGACAGCCCTCTATGGCTACACCTTC
D: -
size: -
J: TRBJ1-2
V: TRBV12-3/TRBV12-4

CDR3: CASSTWAGFNRGDNEQFF
DNA: TGCGCCAGCAGCACCTGGGCAGGGTTCAACCGGGGTGACAATGAGCAGTTCTTC
D: -
size: -
J: TRBJ2-1
V: TRBV5-1

CDR3: CSATSGQSSYNEQFF
DNA: TGCAGTGCCACGTCAGGGCAAAGCTCCTACAATGAGCAGTTCTTC
D: -
size: few
J: TRBJ2-1
V: TRBV20-1

CDR3: CAWSLGLADLEAKNIQYF
DNA: TGTGCCTGGAGCCTTGGACTAGCGGACCTCGAAGCCAAAAACATTCAGTACTTC
D: TRBD2
size: -
J: TRBJ2-4
V: TRBV30

CDR3: CASSSDRGEETQYF
DNA: TGTGCCAGCAGCTCAGACCGGGGCGAAGAGACCCAGTACTTC
D: -
size: many
J: TRBJ2-5
V: TRBV7-2

CDR3: CSATTSGSTTGELFF
DNA: TGCAGTGCTACCACTAGCGGGAGTACCACCGGGGAGCTGTTTTTT
D: TRBD2
size: once
J: TRBJ2-2
V: TRBV20-1

CDR3: CASSSRERSTDNEQFF
DNA: TGTGCCAGCAGCTCACGAGAGCGGTCCACCGACAATGAGCAGTTCTTC
D: -
size: -
J: TRBJ2-1
V: TRBV7-9

CDR3: CASTSAGRERYEQYF
DNA: TGTGCCAGCACCTCCGCGGGGCGGGAGAGGTACGAGCAGTACTTC
D: TRBD2
size: few
J: TRBJ2-7
V: TRBV12-3/TRBV12-4

CDR3: CASSLGTPDPGGRYGYTF
DNA: TGTGCCAGCAGCTTGGGGACCCCGGACCCAGGGGGCCGCTATGGCTACACCTTC
D: TRBD1
size: few
J: TRBJ1-2
V: TRBV5-6

CDR3: CASSSSSTTNPGGYTF
DNA: TGTGCCAGCAGTTCAAGTTCCACGACCAACCCAGGCGGCTACACCTTC
D: -
size: -
J: TRBJ1-2
V: TRBV12-3/TRBV12-4

CDR3: CSARSPSGGAKGVTQYF
DNA: TGCAGTGCTAGATCCCCAAGCGGGGGGGCCAAAGGGGTGACCCAGTACTTC
D: TRBD2
size: many
J: TRBJ2-5
V: TRBV20-1

CDR3: CSVEVMGQGQETQYF
DNA: TGCAGCGTTGAAGTGATGGGACAGGGGCAGGAGACCCAGTACTTC
D: TRBD1
size: many
J: TRBJ2-5
V: TRBV29-1

CDR3: CSAHYYNEQYF
DNA: TGCAGTGCACACTACTACAATGAGCAGTACTTC
D: -
size: -
J: TRBJ2-7
V: TRBV20-1

CDR3: CASSLGAAVDEKLFF
DNA: TGCGCCAGCAGCTTGGGGGCAGCTGTAGATGAAAAACTGTTTTTT
D: -
size: -
J: TRBJ1-4
V: TRBV5-1

CDR3: CSVAGTEGYEQYF
DNA: TGCAGCGTTGCCGGAACGGAGGGCTACGAGCAGTACTTC
D: -
size: many
J: TRBJ2-7
V: TRBV29-1

CDR3: CASSSHQRGTDTQYF
DNA: TGTGCCAGCAGCTCCCACCAGCGGGGCACAGATACGCAGTATTTT
D: -
size: few
J: TRBJ2-3
V: TRBV9

CDR3: CASSLEASPGPNEQFF
DNA: TGCGCCAGCAGCTTGGAAGCTAGCCCTGGGCCAAATGAGCAGTTCTTC
D: -
size: few
J: TRBJ2-1
V: TRBV5-1

CDR3: CASSPDSGADTQYF
DNA: TGCGCCAGCAGCCCCGACAGCGGGGCAGATACGCAGTATTTT
D: TRBD2
size: many
J: TRBJ2-3
V: TRBV4-3

CDR3: CASSYSAGGTDTQYF
DNA: TGCGCCAGCAGCTACTCAGCGGGGGGTACAGATACGCAGTATTTT
D: TRBD2
size: many
J: TRBJ2-3
V: TRBV5-1

CDR3: CSVEGVPPLYNEQFF
DNA: TGCAGCGTTGAAGGGGTCCCCCCACTATACAATGAGCAGTTCTTC
D: -
size: -
J: TRBJ2-1
V: TRBV29-1

CDR3: CAIADGDTEAFF
DNA: TGTGCCATAGCGGACGGGGACACTGAAGCTTTCTTT
D: -
size: few
J: TRBJ1-1
V: TRBV6-1

CDR3: CAAEGEDRNTDTQYF
DNA: TGTGCCGCGGAAGGGGAGGACAGAAACACAGATACGCAGTATTTT
D: -
size: -
J: TRBJ2-3
V: TRBV24-1

CDR3: CSAYRAYTGELFF
DNA: TGCAGCGCATACAGGGCGTACACCGGGGAGCTGTTTTTT
D: -
size: -
J: TRBJ2-2
V: TRBV29-1

CDR3: CASSFIGTGGRETQYF
DNA: TGTGCCAGCAGTTTCATCGGGACAGGGGGTCGCGAGACCCAGTACTTC
D: TRBD1
size: -
J: TRBJ2-5
V: TRBV6-6

CDR3: CASSHRGRDYGYTF
DNA: TGTGCCAGCAGCCACAGGGGGCGCGACTATGGCTACACCTTC
D: TRBD1
size: once
J: TRBJ1-2
V: TRBV11-2

CDR3: CSVRAQSNQPQHF
DNA: TGCAGCGTTCGGGCACAGAGCAATCAGCCCCAGCATTTT
D: -
size: many
J: TRBJ1-5
V: TRBV29-1

CDR3: CSARDIPSTDTQYF
DNA: TGCAGTGCTAGGGACATACCTAGCACAGATACGCAGTATTTT
D: -
size: few
J: TRBJ2-3
V: TRBV20-1